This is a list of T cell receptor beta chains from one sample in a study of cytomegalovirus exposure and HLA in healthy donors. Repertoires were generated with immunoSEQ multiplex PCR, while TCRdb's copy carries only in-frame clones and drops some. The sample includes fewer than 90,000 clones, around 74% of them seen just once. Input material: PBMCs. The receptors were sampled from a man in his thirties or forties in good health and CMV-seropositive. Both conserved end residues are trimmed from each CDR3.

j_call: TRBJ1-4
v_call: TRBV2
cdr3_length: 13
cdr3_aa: ASRIRSGSNEKLF

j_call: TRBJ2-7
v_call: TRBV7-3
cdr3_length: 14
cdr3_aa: ASSLGTGATKVEQY

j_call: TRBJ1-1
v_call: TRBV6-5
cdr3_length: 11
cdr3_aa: ASSYLQGSEAF

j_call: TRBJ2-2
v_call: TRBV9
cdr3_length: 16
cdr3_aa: ASSVAGTGKTNTGELF

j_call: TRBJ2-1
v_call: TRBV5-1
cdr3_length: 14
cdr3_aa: ASTHKTSGVVDEQF

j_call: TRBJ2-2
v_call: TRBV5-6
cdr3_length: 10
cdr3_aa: ASSLAVGELF

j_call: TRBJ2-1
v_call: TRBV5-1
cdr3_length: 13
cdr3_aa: ASYRSGGDYNEQF

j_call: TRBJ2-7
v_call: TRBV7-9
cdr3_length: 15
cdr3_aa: SSSSRLAGAVSGEQY

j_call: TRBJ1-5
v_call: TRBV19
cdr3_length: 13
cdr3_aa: ASSPTAGAAQPQH

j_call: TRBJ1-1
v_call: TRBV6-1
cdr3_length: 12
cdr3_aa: ASSVNRGPYEAF

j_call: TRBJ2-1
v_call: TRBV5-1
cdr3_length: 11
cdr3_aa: ASEGGPGNEQF

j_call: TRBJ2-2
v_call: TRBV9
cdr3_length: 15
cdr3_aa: ASSVQGLAGLSGELF

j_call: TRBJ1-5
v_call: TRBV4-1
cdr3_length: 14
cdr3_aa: ASSQGLQSDKQPQH

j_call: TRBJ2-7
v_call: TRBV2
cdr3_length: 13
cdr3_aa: ASSEASGDRYEQY

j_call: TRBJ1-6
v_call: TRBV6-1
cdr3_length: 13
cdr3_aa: AGKREQGLGSPLH

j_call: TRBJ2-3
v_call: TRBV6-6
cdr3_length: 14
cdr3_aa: ASRLLGVRFTDTQY

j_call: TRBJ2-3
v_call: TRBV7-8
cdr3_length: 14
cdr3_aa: ASSLVGGDVADTQY